This TCR beta chain was retrieved from a study of lymphopenia after photon versus proton radiotherapy. The CDR3 extends over 16 amino acids. CDR1 and CDR2 from the germline V gene are SGHTA and FQGTGA. After removal of 2 bases from V and 2 bases from J, the junction contained 6 bases not matched to a gene. Libraries were prepared by immunoSEQ multiplex PCR; TCRdb keeps only in-frame clonotypes and omits some of them. The sample comprises 89,000 or so clones, around 82% of which are singletons, and approximately 1.4% rests with the top ten. The sequenced sample was peripheral blood, obtained from a patient treated with proton-based radiotherapy. This TCR came from a man aged 55 to 70 with pancreatic cancer. The J gene is TRBJ2-7, the V gene TRBV7-3; TRBD1 matches 10 bases. As DNA, the CDR3 is TGTGCCAGCAGCTTAGTATGGGGACAGGGGACCTACGAGCAGTACTTC. Encoded protein: CASSLVWGQGTYEQYF.